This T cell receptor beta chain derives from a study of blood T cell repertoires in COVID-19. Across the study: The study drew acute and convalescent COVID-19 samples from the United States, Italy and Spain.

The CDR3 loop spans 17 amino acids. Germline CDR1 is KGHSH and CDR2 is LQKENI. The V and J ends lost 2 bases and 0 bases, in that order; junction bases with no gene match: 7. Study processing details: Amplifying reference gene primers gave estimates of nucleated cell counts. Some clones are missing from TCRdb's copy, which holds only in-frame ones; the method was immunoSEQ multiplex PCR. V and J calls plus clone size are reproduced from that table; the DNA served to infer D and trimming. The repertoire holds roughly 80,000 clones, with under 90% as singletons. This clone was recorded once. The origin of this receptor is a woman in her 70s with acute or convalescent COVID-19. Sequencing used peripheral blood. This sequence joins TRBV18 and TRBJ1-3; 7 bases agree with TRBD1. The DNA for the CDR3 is TGTGCCAGCTCACCATGGACAGGCTCGGGCTCTGGAAACACCATATATTTT. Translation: CASSPWTGSGSGNTIYF.